Each of the 27 T cell receptor beta chains below was sequenced from the same sample in a study of blood T cell repertoires in COVID-19. Clones were sequenced by immunoSEQ multiplex PCR, and TCRdb holds only the in-frame ones, with some missing. Of under 250,000 clones listed, approximately 82% are singletons. The sequencing sample was made of peripheral blood. Receptors were obtained from a woman younger than 30 with acute or convalescent COVID-19.

In this sample, this clone turned up a few times. The J gene is TRBJ2-7, the V gene TRBV7-9, with D possibly being TRBD2 (6 bases). CDR1 SEHNR and CDR2 FQNEAQ come from the germline V gene (reference sequence). V lost 5 bases to trimming and J lost 4 bases, with 18 bases between them. The CDR3 has 15 residues. CDR3 sequence: CASSRATEGSYEQYF. The CDR3 coding sequence is TGTGCCAGCAGCCGTGCTACGGAGGGTTCATACGAGCAGTACTTC.

The chain is built from TRBV7-8 and TRBJ2-7; perhaps TRBD2 as D (5 bases). The CDR3 sequence is 13 residues long. The V and J ends lost 4 bases and 2 bases respectively, with 9 bases between them. CDR1 SGHVS and CDR2 FQNEAQ come from the germline V gene. DNA of the CDR3: TGTGCCAGCAGCTCAGGACTCACCTACGAGCAGTACTTC. This translates into CASSSGLTYEQYF.

This clone was detected a few times. The V call is TRBV2, the J call TRBJ2-3; perhaps TRBD2 as D (5 bases). V was trimmed by 4 bases and J by 6 bases, leaving 8 bases between them. There are 12 residues in the CDR3. The germline V gene encodes CDR1 SNHLY and CDR2 FYNNEI. CDR3 loop: CASSGERDTQYF. The CDR3 DNA reads as TGTGCCAGCAGTGGGGAGCGGGATACGCAGTATTTT.

The chain recombines TRBV18 with TRBJ2-7; a weak D match, TRBD2 (6 bases). The length of the CDR3 is 11 residues. The V and J ends lost 1 base and 12 bases respectively, with 10 bases between them. The V gene's germline CDR1 is KGHSH and CDR2 LQKENI. CDR3 sequence (DNA): TGTGCCAGCTCACCACGCGGGGACCTGTACTTC. Its translation is CASSPRGDLYF.

This chain's CDR3 is CASRIYAGVSYNEQFF. The CDR3 bases are TGCGCCAGCAGGATCTATGCGGGAGTTTCCTACAATGAGCAGTTCTTC. J is TRBJ2-1 and V is TRBV10-1, with 7 bases that match TRBD2. The CDR3 spans 16 residues. The germline V gene encodes CDR1 WNHNN and CDR2 SYGVQD (reference sequence). V trimming: 6 bases; J trimming: 1 base; junction bases outside the gene matches: 9.

This chain joins TRBV7-8 and TRBJ2-6; TRBD1 is a possible D gene (5 bases). V lost 3 bases and J 0 bases, leaving 12 bases between the germline ends. CDR3 length: 17 amino acids. Germline values: CDR1 SGHVS, CDR2 FQNEAQ. CDR3: CASSFRAAHSGANVLTF. The DNA for the CDR3 is TGTGCCAGCAGCTTCAGGGCGGCACACTCTGGGGCCAACGTCCTGACTTTC.

The rearrangement joins TRBV12-5 to TRBJ2-5; perhaps TRBD1 as D (6 bases). This CDR3 is built from 15 residues. The germline gives CDR1 LGHNT, CDR2 FRNRAP. Trimming took off 5 bases at V and 1 base at J, with 14 bases between the two ends. The chain's CDR3 is CASGLSDRIQETQYF. CDR3 bases: TGTGCTAGTGGTCTAAGTGACAGGATCCAAGAGACCCAGTACTTC.

V is TRBV5-1 and J is TRBJ2-1; a possible D gene is TRBD2 (6 bases). Trimming took off 3 bases at V and 2 bases at J, with 15 bases between the two ends. The CDR3 consists of 16 residues. CDR1 and CDR2 from the germline V gene are SGHRS and YFSETQ. The CDR3 DNA reads as TGCGCCAGCAGCTCAAATTACAGGAGGGCCTACAATGAGCAGTTCTTC. It codes for CASSSNYRRAYNEQFF.

The V call is TRBV6-4, the J call TRBJ1-1; TRBD1 aligns across 9 bases. The length of the CDR3 is 13 residues. CDR1 is MRHNA and CDR2 is SNTAGT in the germline V gene. V shed 4 bases and J 3 bases; nucleotides not matched to a gene: 0. CDR3 residues: CASSGTGDTEAFF. CDR3 in DNA: TGTGCCAGCAGTGGGACAGGGGACACTGAAGCTTTCTTT.

There are a few counts of this clone. The chain recombines TRBV7-8 with TRBJ1-1; 8 bases match TRBD1. The CDR3 is 14 residues long. Germline CDR1 reads SGHVS; CDR2 reads FQNEAQ. V lost 3 bases, J lost 1 base, and 1 base stayed unmatched. CDR3 residues: CASSLDRENTEAFF. In DNA, the CDR3 is TGTGCCAGCAGCTTGGACAGGGAGAACACTGAAGCTTTCTTT.

This clone was recorded a few times. The V call is TRBV5-6, the J call TRBJ1-2; D is ambiguous. The V end lost 4 bases, the J end lost 3 bases, and 4 bases lay between the germline ends. From germline, CDR1 is SGHDT and CDR2 YYEEEE. The CDR3 contains 11 residues. The CDR3 coding sequence is TGTGCCAGCAGCCGGGACTATGGCTACACCTTC. This sequence encodes CASSRDYGYTF.

This rearrangement joins TRBV2 to TRBJ1-5, with unresolved D. The length of the CDR3 is 16 residues. V shed 2 bases and J shed 0 bases, with 11 bases lying between them. Per germline, CDR1 SNHLY and CDR2 FYNNEI. CDR3 nucleotide sequence: TGTGCCAGCAGTGAATTGGGAGGAAATAGCAATCAGCCCCAGCATTTT. Protein sequence: CASSELGGNSNQPQHF.

V usage is TRBV2 and J usage is TRBJ2-1; 8 bases are a match to TRBD1. The CDR3 sequence is 16 residues long. Germline-derived CDR1 and CDR2 are SNHLY and FYNNEI. Germline trimming cut 3 bases from V and 6 bases from J; bases unmatched to any gene: 10. The CDR3 DNA reads as TGTGCCAGCAGTGATCCGACAGGGGATCCCCTCAATGAGCAGTTCTTC. The encoded protein is CASSDPTGDPLNEQFF.

The chain joins TRBV3-1 (or the pseudogene TRBV3-2) to TRBJ1-3; D unresolved. CDR1 LGHDT and CDR2 YNNKEL come from the germline V gene (reference sequence). V was shortened by 1 base and J by 5 bases, with 12 bases between the two germline ends. The CDR3 contains 15 residues. The CDR3 DNA follows: TGTGCCAGCAGCCAAGTCTGGGCTAACCGAAACACCATATATTTT. Its protein is CASSQVWANRNTIYF.

The V call is TRBV2, the J call TRBJ2-1, with 8 nucleotides matching TRBD1. Germline assignment: CDR1 SNHLY and CDR2 FYNNEI. Trimming took 6 bases from V and 7 from J; bases not matched to a gene: 11. CDR3 length: 15 amino acids. The CDR3 nucleotides read TGTGCCAGCAGGCCCCGGGACAGGTCATGGAATGAGCAGTTCTTC. As protein: CASRPRDRSWNEQFF. The variable domain in full, completed from reference TRBV2 and TRBJ2-1, reads EPEVTQTPSHQVTQMGQEVILRCVPISNHLYFYWYRQILGQKVEFLVSFYNNEISEKSEIFDDQFSVERPDGSNFTLKIRSTKLEDSAMYFCASRPRDRSWNEQFFGPGTRLTVL.

This chain joins TRBV7-9 and TRBJ2-2; 12 bases are shared with TRBD2. The germline CDR1 and CDR2 sequences are SEHNR and FQNEAQ (reference sequence). With 5 bases clipped from V and 4 bases from J, the junction kept 8 bases outside the gene matches. The CDR3 consists of 17 residues. The chain's CDR3 is CASSILTSGRPTGELFF. CDR3 bases: TGTGCCAGCAGCATACTAACTAGCGGGAGGCCCACCGGGGAGCTGTTTTTT.

V is TRBV6-2 or TRBV6-3 and J is TRBJ2-1, with a weak D call TRBD1 (6 bases). CDR1 and CDR2 (germline): MNHEY, SVGEGT. The V and J ends lost 1 base and 5 bases respectively, with 21 bases between them. CDR3 size: 18 residues. CDR3 nucleotide sequence: TGTGCCAGCAGTTACTTGGGGGCATTTCTCCCGAACGACAATGAGCAGTTCTTC. Encoded protein: CASSYLGAFLPNDNEQFF.

The gene calls are TRBV27 and TRBJ2-7; D might be TRBD2 (5 bases). The V and J ends lost 5 bases and 2 bases respectively, with 16 bases between them. This CDR3 comprises 15 residues. Germline CDR1 and CDR2: MNHEY and SMNVEV (reference sequence). The CDR3 protein is CASSDLGSGTYEQYF. The CDR3 DNA reads TGTGCCAGCAGTGACCTCGGGTCGGGAACCTACGAGCAGTACTTC.

The chain couples TRBV27 to TRBJ2-2; 12 bases fit TRBD2. The CDR3 is 18 residues long. Germline V gene sequence: CDR1 MNHEY, CDR2 SMNVEV (reference sequence). The J segment lost 5 bases and the V segment lost 0 bases, leaving 7 bases of the junction unmatched. In nucleotides, the CDR3 is TGTGCCAGCAGTTTATCATTCATTGGGACTAGCGGGACCGGGGAGCTGTTTTTT. This sequence encodes CASSLSFIGTSGTGELFF.

V and J are TRBV13 and TRBJ2-2; 11 bases fit TRBD2. V gave up 6 bases and J gave up 7 bases; unmatched junction bases: 10. Per the germline V gene, CDR1 is PRHDT and CDR2 is FYEKMQ (reference sequence). This CDR3 is built from 16 residues. CDR3 in DNA: TGTGCCAGCAGACCACTAGCGGGAGAAATGGGCGGGGAGCTGTTTTTT. This translates into CASRPLAGEMGGELFF.

The genes are TRBV5-4 and TRBJ1-1; no firm D call. CDR1 and CDR2 (germline): SGHNT, YYREEE (reference sequence). V was cut by 4 bases and J by 0 bases, with 4 bases left in between. The CDR3 is 12 amino acids. In nucleotides, the CDR3 is TGTGCCAGCAGCCTCGTGAACACTGAAGCTTTCTTT. It codes for CASSLVNTEAFF.

The gene calls are TRBV5-4 and TRBJ2-5; D is uncertain. The germline CDR1 and CDR2 sequences are SGHNT and YYREEE (reference sequence). Trimming shortened V by 5 bases and J by 2 bases, and 19 bases separated the two germline ends. The CDR3 totals 16 residues. The CDR3 spells CASRRVVTETQETQYF. In DNA, the CDR3 is TGTGCCAGCAGAAGAGTTGTCACGGAGACTCAAGAGACCCAGTACTTC.

V is TRBV5-5 and J is TRBJ2-1; D remains ambiguous. The V gene lost 1 base and the J gene lost 5 bases, with 13 bases spanning the gap. The CDR3 is made up of 15 amino acids. The germline V gene encodes CDR1 SGHKS and CDR2 YYEKEE (reference sequence). CDR3 protein: CASSLLHQVDNEQFF. The CDR3 nucleotides read TGTGCCAGCAGCTTGCTCCACCAGGTTGACAATGAGCAGTTCTTC.

This rearrangement joins TRBV15 to TRBJ1-1; TRBD1 agrees at 9 bases. Germline V lookup: CDR1 LNHNV, CDR2 YYDKDF (reference sequence). Losses at the gene ends were 0 bases for V and 5 bases for J; bases not matched to a gene: 10. The CDR3 length is 17 residues. The CDR3 DNA reads as TGTGCCACCAGCAGAGATCTATCGGACAGGGGATGGACTGAAGCTTTCTTT. Translating gives CATSRDLSDRGWTEAFF.

The J gene is TRBJ1-5, the V gene TRBV2; D gene uncertain. Deletions cut 3 bases from V and 6 bases from J, with 9 bases between. Germline loops: CDR1 SNHLY, CDR2 FYNNEI. CDR3 length: 13 residues. CDR3 in amino acids: CASSDLGGQPQHF. The CDR3 coding sequence is TGTGCCAGCAGTGACCTGGGAGGTCAGCCCCAGCATTTT.

The V and J genes are TRBV12-3 or TRBV12-4 and TRBJ1-3; tentative D call: TRBD1 (6 bases). CDR3 length: 13 amino acids. Trimming pared 6 bases from V and 8 bases from J, leaving 14 bases between. CDR3 sequence (DNA): TGTGCCAGCAGGATACAGGGAGCGCACACCATATATTTT. Its protein product is CASRIQGAHTIYF.

This clone has a count of ten or more. This chain uses TRBV19 with TRBJ2-1; tentative D call: TRBD2 (6 bases). Germline V gene lookup returns CDR1 LNHDA and CDR2 SQIVND (reference sequence). The CDR3 extends over 14 amino acids. V shed 7 bases and J shed 12 bases, with 22 bases lying between them. Here the CDR3 DNA reads TGTGCCAGTACCCCCGAGACTCCCGTGGGGGGGCAGTTCTTC. Its protein is CASTPETPVGGQFF.